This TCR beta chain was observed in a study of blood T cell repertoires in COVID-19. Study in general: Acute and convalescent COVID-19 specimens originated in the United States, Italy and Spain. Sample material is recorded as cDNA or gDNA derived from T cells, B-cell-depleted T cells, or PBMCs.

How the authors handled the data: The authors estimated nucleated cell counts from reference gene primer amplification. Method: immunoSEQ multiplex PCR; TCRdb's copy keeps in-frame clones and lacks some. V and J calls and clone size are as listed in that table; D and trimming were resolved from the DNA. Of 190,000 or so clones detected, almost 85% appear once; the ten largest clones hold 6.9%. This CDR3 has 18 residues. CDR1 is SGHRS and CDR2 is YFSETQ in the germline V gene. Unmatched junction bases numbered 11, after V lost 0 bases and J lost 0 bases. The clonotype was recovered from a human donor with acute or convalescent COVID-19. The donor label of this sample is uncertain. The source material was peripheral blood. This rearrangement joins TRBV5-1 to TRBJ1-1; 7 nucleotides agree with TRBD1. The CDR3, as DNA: TGCGCCAGCAGCTTGGCCAACAGGGGAGGAGGCATGAACACTGAAGCTTTCTTT. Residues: CASSLANRGGGMNTEAFF.